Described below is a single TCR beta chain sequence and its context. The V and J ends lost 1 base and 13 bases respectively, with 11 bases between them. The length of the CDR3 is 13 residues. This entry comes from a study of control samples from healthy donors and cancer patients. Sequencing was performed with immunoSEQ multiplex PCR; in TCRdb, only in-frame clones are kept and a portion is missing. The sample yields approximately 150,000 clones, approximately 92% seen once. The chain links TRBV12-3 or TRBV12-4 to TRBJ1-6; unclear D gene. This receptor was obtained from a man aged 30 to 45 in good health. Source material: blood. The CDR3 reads CASSLGPGYPLHF. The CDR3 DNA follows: TGTGCCAGCAGTTTAGGGCCCGGATATCCCCTCCACTTT.